This TCR beta chain was sequenced during a study of T cell responses to AZD1222 COVID-19 vaccine. For the study at large: Second-dose groups at about 4 or about 12 weeks were pooled.

Generated by immunoSEQ multiplex PCR, the TCRdb table keeps only in-frame clones and is missing some. The data show 75,000 to 100,000 clones, approximately 81% seen once. This CDR3 spans 14 amino acids. Trimming at V came to 2 bases and at J to 12 bases, leaving 12 bases not matched to a gene. Germline loops: CDR1 SGHAT, CDR2 FQNNGV. Findings and limits, study-wide: Mostly white British, mostly female donors; authors suggested clonal diversity may be underestimated. Rises in breadth and depth of Spike-specific TCRs came after two AZD1222 doses.

A remark on this clone: Antigen specificity is unknown.

The chain is built from TRBV11-2 and TRBJ2-7; 8 bases are shared with TRBD2. The sequence was collected from an adult in good health. The material was peripheral blood, obtained on day 0 of AZD1222 vaccination. The CDR3 is CASSLTPGTSDWYF. CDR3 DNA sequence: TGTGCCAGCAGCTTAACCCCCGGGACTAGTGATTGGTACTTC.